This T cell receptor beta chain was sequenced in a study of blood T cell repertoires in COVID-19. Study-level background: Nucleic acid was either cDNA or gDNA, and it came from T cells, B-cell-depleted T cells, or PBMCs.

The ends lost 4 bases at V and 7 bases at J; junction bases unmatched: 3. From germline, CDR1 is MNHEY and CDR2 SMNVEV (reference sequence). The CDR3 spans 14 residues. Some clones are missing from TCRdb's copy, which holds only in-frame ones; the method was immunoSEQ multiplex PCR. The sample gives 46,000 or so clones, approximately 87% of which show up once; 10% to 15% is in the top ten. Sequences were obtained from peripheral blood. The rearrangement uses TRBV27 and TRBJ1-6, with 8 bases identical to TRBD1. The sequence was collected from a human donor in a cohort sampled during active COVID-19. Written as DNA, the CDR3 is TGTGCCAGCAGTTCGACAGGGGTAAATTCACCCCTCCACTTT. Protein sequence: CASSSTGVNSPLHF.